This T cell receptor beta chain derives from a study of T-cell reconstitution after alpha-beta-depleted transplantation in children. Study-wide results and limits: T cells produced anew were the main source of T-cell counts and diversity one year after transplant. Recipient T cells and thymic progenitors that survived gave rise to the high TCRbeta diversity observed at day 60 in some patients. In patients about two months after transplant, alpha-beta T cells reportedly arose from several hundred expanded graft clones.

With 2 bases removed from V and 3 bases from J, the gap between germline ends came to 4 bases. Germline lookup yields CDR1 MNHEY and CDR2 SVGAGI. This CDR3 is built from 12 residues. At least ten counts were recorded for this clonotype. Its antigen is still unknown. It was with unique molecular identifiers that the TCRbeta library was prepared. TCRdb redid the calling of the PCR reads with MiXCR, one entry per CDR3 protein. Of hundreds of thousands of distinct CDR3 sequences listed, 11% were seen once; the top ten hold about 30%. V and J are TRBV6-5 and TRBJ1-1; no clear D. The clonotype was recovered from a child younger than two with acute myeloid leukemia, due to receive a stem cell transplant. Sample: PBMCs, taken before TCRalphabeta/CD19-depleted stem cell transplant. CDR3 sequence (DNA): TGTGCCAGCAGTTACAGGGACACTGAAGCTTTCTTT. Translated: CASSYRDTEAFF.